Below, 7 T cell receptor beta chains from the same sample are listed, as sequenced in a study of blood T cells in healthy people across ages. A second PCR, run for about 6 to 12 cycles, used a sample-barcoded 5' primer plus a J-beta primer mix. TCRdb called the 5' RACE reads again in MiXCR, with one record for every CDR3 protein. Among approximately 810,000 distinct CDR3 sequences listed, 25% to 35% were seen once. Input material: blood. The receptors come from a woman aged 80 or older in good health.

In this sample, this clonotype turned up many times. The V gene is TRBV10-2, the J gene TRBJ2-4; maybe TRBD2 (5 bases). CDR3 length: 12 amino acids. Germline V gives CDR1 WSHSY, CDR2 SAAADI. V was cut by 2 bases and J by 13 bases, with 12 bases left in between. CDR3 sequence: CASSEARWEQYF. Here the CDR3 DNA reads TGCGCCAGCAGTGAGGCCCGCTGGGAGCAGTACTTC.

This clonotype was observed many times. The chain is built from TRBV12-3 or TRBV12-4 and TRBJ2-4; D is unresolved. CDR3 length: 21 residues. Trimming left V 3 bases short and J 1 base short, with 28 bases between. The CDR3 region is CASSFRAFARVGEVAKNIQYF. DNA of the CDR3: TGTGCCAGCAGTTTCCGAGCTTTTGCCCGGGTTGGAGAGGTGGCCAAAAACATTCAGTACTTC.

This rearrangement joins TRBV27 to TRBJ2-6; D is unresolved. The CDR3 extends over 14 amino acids. Deletions cut 0 bases from V and 2 bases from J, with 2 bases between. Germline V gene data show CDR1 as MNHEY and CDR2 as SMNVEV (reference sequence). The CDR3: CASSLSTGANVLTF. The CDR3 nucleotides are TGTGCCAGCAGTTTATCGACTGGGGCCAACGTCCTGACTTTC.

The rearrangement uses TRBV29-1 and TRBJ2-6, with TRBD1 matching over 8 bases. Trimming at V came to 5 bases and at J to 12 bases, leaving 18 bases not matched to a gene. Germline V gene data show CDR1 as SQVTM and CDR2 as ANQGSEA. The CDR3 totals 16 residues. In DNA form, the CDR3 reads TGCAGCGTTAGCCAGCAGGGGGCTTCTGGGGTCAGCGTCCTGACTTTC. Residues: CSVSQQGASGVSVLTF.

This clonotype was found many times. The chain uses TRBV4-3 and TRBJ2-5, with D unresolved. V was trimmed by 0 bases and J by 1 base, leaving 6 bases between them. Germline CDR1 reads LGHNA; CDR2 reads YSLEER. CDR3 size: 14 residues. DNA of the CDR3: TGCGCCAGCAGCCAAGAAAGTCGCCAAGAGACCCAGTACTTC. This gives the protein CASSQESRQETQYF.

This clonotype came up a few times. The V gene is TRBV5-4, the J gene TRBJ1-4; 9 bases map to TRBD1. Germline values: CDR1 SGHNT, CDR2 YYREEE (reference sequence). CDR3 length equals 14 residues. V trimming: 4 bases; J trimming: 6 bases; junction bases outside the gene matches: 4. This CDR3 reads CASSRDRVDEKLFF. The CDR3 DNA sequence: TGTGCCAGCAGCCGGGACAGGGTTGATGAAAAACTGTTTTTT.

The sample holds many counts of this clonotype. The chain couples TRBV6-2 or TRBV6-3 to TRBJ2-7; 7 bases align to TRBD2. The V segment lost 6 bases and the J segment 0 bases; nucleotides outside the gene matches: 11. The germline CDR1 and CDR2 sequences are MNHEY and SVGEGT. This CDR3 is 16 amino acids long. DNA of the CDR3: TGTGCCAGCAGCTTCCCTCTCCGACTAGCCTCCTACGAGCAGTACTTC. Translation: CASSFPLRLASYEQYF.